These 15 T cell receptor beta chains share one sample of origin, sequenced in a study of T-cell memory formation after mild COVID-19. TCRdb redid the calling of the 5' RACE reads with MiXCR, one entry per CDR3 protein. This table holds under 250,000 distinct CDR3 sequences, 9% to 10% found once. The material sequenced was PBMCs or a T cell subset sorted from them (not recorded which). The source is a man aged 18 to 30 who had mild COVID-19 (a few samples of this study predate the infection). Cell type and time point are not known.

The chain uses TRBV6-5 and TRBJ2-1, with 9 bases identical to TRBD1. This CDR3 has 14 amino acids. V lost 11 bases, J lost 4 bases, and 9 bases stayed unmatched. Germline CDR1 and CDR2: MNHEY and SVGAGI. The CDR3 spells CASWSGQGYNEQFF. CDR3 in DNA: TGTGCCTCCTGGTCCGGACAGGGGTACAATGAGCAGTTCTTC.

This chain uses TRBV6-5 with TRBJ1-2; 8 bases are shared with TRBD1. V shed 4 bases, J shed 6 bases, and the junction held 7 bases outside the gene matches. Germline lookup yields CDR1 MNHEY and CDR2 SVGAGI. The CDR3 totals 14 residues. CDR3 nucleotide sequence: TGTGCCAGCAGTTCGCAAACAGGGGGGGATGGCTACACCTTC. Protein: CASSSQTGGDGYTF.

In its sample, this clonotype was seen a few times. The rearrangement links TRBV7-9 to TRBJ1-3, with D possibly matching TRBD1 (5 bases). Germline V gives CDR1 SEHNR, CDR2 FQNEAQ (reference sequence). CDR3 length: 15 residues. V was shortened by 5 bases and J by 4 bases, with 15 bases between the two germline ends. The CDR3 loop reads CASSPGLTAGNTIYF. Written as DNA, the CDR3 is TGTGCCAGCAGCCCGGGACTGACAGCGGGAAACACCATATATTTT.

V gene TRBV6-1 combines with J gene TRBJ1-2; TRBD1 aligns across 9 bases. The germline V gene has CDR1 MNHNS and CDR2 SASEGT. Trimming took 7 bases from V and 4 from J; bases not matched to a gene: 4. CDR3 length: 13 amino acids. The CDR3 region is CASKDRGGYGYTF. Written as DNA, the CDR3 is TGTGCCAGCAAGGACAGGGGAGGCTATGGCTACACCTTC.

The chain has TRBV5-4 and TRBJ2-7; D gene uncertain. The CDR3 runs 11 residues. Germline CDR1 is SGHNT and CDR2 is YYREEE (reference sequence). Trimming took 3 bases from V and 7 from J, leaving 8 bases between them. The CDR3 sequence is CASSWDQEQYF. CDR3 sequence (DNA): TGTGCCAGCAGCTGGGATCAGGAGCAGTACTTC.

The CDR3, as DNA: TGTGCAAGTCGCTTCATTCGGCCGGGACCCGTTAACTTGCCCCAGCATTTT. Amino acids: CASRFIRPGPVNLPQHF. V is TRBV12-2 and J is TRBJ1-5; no DNA check was done on the table's D call, TRBD1. TRBV12-2 is a pseudogene segment. The length of the CDR3 is 17 residues.

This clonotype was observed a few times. DNA of the CDR3: TGTGCCAGCAGCCAGGGACCCACGATCGCCGAGCAGTACGTC. It specifies CASSQGPTIAEQYV. The chain uses TRBV7-2 and TRBJ2-7; either TRBD1 or TRBD2 may fit D (5 bases each). The germline gives CDR1 SGHTA, CDR2 FQGNSA. The CDR3 runs to 14 residues. V was trimmed by 5 bases and J by 6 bases, leaving 17 bases between them.

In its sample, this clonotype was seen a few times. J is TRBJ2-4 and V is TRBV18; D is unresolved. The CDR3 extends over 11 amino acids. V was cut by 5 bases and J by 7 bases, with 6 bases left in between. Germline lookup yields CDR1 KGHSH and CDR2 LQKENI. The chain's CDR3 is CASSDQNIQYF. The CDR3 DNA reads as TGTGCCAGCTCAGACCAGAACATTCAGTACTTC.

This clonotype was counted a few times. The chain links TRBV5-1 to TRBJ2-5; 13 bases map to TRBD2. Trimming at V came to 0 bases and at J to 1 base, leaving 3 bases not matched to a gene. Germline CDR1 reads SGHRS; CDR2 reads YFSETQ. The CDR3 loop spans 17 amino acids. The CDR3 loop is CASSLARLAGGQETQYF. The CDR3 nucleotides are TGCGCCAGCAGCTTGGCCCGACTAGCGGGGGGCCAAGAGACCCAGTACTTC. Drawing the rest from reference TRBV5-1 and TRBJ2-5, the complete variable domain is KAGVTQTPRYLIKTRGQQVTLSCSPISGHRSVSWYQQTPGQGLQFLFEYFSETQRNKGNFPGRFSGRQFSNSRSEMNVSTLELGDSALYLCASSLARLAGGQETQYFGPGTRLLVL.

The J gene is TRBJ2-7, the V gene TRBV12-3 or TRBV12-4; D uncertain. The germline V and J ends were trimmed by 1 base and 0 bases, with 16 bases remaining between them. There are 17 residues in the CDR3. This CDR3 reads CASSLGGWAPHSYEQYF. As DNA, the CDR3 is TGTGCCAGCAGTTTAGGCGGCTGGGCCCCTCACTCCTACGAGCAGTACTTC.

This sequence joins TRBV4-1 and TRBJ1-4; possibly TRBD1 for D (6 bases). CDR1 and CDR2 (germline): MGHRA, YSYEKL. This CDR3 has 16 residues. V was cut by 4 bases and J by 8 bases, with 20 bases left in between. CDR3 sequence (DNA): TGCGCCAGCAGCCGGAACTTCTTGGGGACACGAGAAAAACTGTTTTTT. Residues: CASSRNFLGTREKLFF.

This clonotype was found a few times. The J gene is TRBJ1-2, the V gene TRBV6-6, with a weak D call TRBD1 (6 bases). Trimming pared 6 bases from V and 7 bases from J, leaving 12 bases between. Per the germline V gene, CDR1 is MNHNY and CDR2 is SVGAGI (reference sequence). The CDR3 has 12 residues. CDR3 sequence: CASSPGQFGYTF. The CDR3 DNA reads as TGTGCCAGCAGCCCAGGACAGTTTGGCTACACCTTC.

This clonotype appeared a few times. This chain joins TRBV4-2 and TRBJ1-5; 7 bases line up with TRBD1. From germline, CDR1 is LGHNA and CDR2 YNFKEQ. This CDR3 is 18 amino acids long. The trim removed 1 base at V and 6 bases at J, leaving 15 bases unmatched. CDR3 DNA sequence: TGTGCCAGCAGCCAAGCCTTTACAGGACCGCCAGGGGGTCAGCCCCAGCATTTT. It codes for CASSQAFTGPPGGQPQHF.

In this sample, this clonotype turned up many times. The CDR3 is CASSLVGISYEQYF. CDR3 in DNA: TGTGCCAGCAGCTTAGTGGGGATATCCTACGAGCAGTACTTC. The J gene is TRBJ2-7, the V gene TRBV7-9; D is ambiguous. The V end lost 1 base, the J end lost 1 base, and 8 bases lay between the germline ends. The CDR3 spans 14 residues. In germline, CDR1 is SEHNR, CDR2 FQNEAQ (reference sequence).

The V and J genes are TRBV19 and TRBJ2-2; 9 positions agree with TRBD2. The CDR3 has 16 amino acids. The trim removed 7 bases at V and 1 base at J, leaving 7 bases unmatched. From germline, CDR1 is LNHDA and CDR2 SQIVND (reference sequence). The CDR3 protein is CASIPVAGVNTGELFF. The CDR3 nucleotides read TGTGCCAGTATTCCTGTAGCGGGGGTGAACACCGGGGAGCTGTTTTTT.